These 17 T cell receptor beta chains share one sample of origin, sequenced in a study of blood T cells in healthy people across ages. Combining a sample-barcoded 5' primer with a J-beta primer mix, a second PCR ran for 7 to 11 cycles. TCRdb re-called the 5' RACE reads through MiXCR, storing one row per CDR3 protein. The sample yields around 1,000,000 distinct CDR3 sequences, almost 25% seen once. The same specimen was also included in a second study, on T cells of mothers and their children.

The source material was blood. Every receptor here comes from a girl between 2 and 10 years old in good health.

In its sample, this clonotype was seen a few times. A junction boundary mismatches the germline segment, possibly from a read error. The chain has TRBV6-1 and TRBJ2-7; D possibly corresponds to TRBD2 (5 bases). Per the germline V gene, CDR1 is MNHNS and CDR2 is SASEGT. CDR3 length equals 14 residues. CDR3 sequence (DNA): TGTGCCAGCACTGAAGACGGGGTCTCCTACGAGCAGTACTTC. Translating it yields CASTEDGVSYEQYF.

This clonotype has at least ten counts. This chain joins TRBV4-1 and TRBJ2-3; TRBD2 matches 7 bases. Trimming removed 1 base from V and 0 bases from J; junction bases left unmatched: 7. The length of the CDR3 is 17 residues. The germline CDR1 and CDR2 sequences are MGHRA and YSYEKL. In DNA form, the CDR3 reads TGCGCCAGCAGCCAAGGCTGGGGGGGGACCAGCACAGATACGCAGTATTTT. Its translation: CASSQGWGGTSTDTQYF.

In this sample, this clonotype turned up a few times. CDR3 residues: CSVVIGTDTQYF. The CDR3 DNA reads as TGCAGCGTTGTAATCGGGACAGATACGCAGTATTTT. This chain links TRBV29-1 with TRBJ2-3; D is unclear. The V and J ends lost 4 bases and 3 bases respectively, with 8 bases between them. Germline V gene lookup returns CDR1 SQVTM and CDR2 ANQGSEA. The CDR3 extends over 12 amino acids.

Here the CDR3 reads CASRGQTFDADTQYF. The CDR3 DNA sequence: TGTGCCAGCCGCGGACAGACCTTTGACGCAGATACGCAGTATTTT. V usage is TRBV5-5 and J usage is TRBJ2-3; possibly TRBD1 for D (6 bases). Trimming took 7 bases from V and 4 from J, leaving 19 bases between them. Germline V gives CDR1 SGHKS, CDR2 YYEKEE (reference sequence). The CDR3 loop spans 15 amino acids.

A few counts support this clonotype. This sequence joins TRBV5-1 and TRBJ1-2; a weak D match, TRBD1 (6 bases). CDR3 length equals 13 residues. CDR1 and CDR2 from the germline V gene are SGHRS and YFSETQ. V gave up 1 base and J gave up 4 bases, with 8 bases separating them. This CDR3 reads CASSLNRVYGYTF. The CDR3 nucleotides read TGCGCCAGCAGCTTGAACAGGGTCTATGGCTACACCTTC.

The CDR3 DNA follows: TGTGCCAGCAGCCTCCAGGAAGGAGAGCAAGAGACCCAGTACTTC. Protein product: CASSLQEGEQETQYF. V and J are TRBV9 and TRBJ2-5; D ambiguous. V gave up 4 bases and J gave up 2 bases, with 15 bases separating them. From germline, CDR1 is SGDLS and CDR2 YYNGEE. The CDR3 runs to 15 residues.

The rearrangement links TRBV13 to TRBJ2-5; D unresolved. The end of the DNA is better explained by TRBJ2-7, so the J call may be wrong. Germline values: CDR1 PRHDT, CDR2 FYEKMQ (reference sequence). CDR3 size: 14 residues. DNA for the CDR3: TGTGCCAGCAGCTCCAAGGATCTCCCCTACGAGCAGTACTTC. It yields the protein CASSSKDLPYEQYF.

In DNA, the CDR3 is TGTGCCAGCAGCTCGCCCGAGGGACAGAGGGAGGAAAAACTGTTTTTT. Its translation is CASSSPEGQREEKLFF. The chain couples TRBV7-9 to TRBJ1-4, with 7 bases fitting TRBD1. Germline V gene sequence: CDR1 SEHNR, CDR2 FQNEAQ (reference sequence). The CDR3 sequence is 16 residues long. Losses at the gene ends were 4 bases for V and 8 bases for J; bases not matched to a gene: 13.

This clonotype was observed a handful of times. The chain has TRBV2 and TRBJ2-3, with TRBD1 as a possible D gene (5 bases). From germline, CDR1 is SNHLY and CDR2 FYNNEI. This CDR3 contains 15 residues. Trimming pared 5 bases from V and 2 bases from J, leaving 14 bases between. The CDR3 protein is CASSKGAATTDTQYF. The CDR3 coding sequence is TGTGCCAGCAGTAAAGGGGCCGCTACCACAGATACGCAGTATTTT.

This clonotype has more than one count but fewer than ten. V usage is TRBV4-1 and J usage is TRBJ2-1; possibly TRBD1 for D (5 bases). V was cut by 1 base and J by 5 bases, with 9 bases left in between. Germline CDR1 is MGHRA and CDR2 is YSYEKL. The CDR3 runs to 14 residues. CDR3 sequence: CASSQVRDHNEQFF. CDR3 DNA: TGCGCCAGCAGCCAAGTCAGGGATCACAATGAGCAGTTCTTC.

There are many counts of this clonotype. The rearrangement joins TRBV5-1 to TRBJ2-7; the D gene could be TRBD1 or TRBD2 (5 bases each). The CDR3 is 15 residues long. CDR1 and CDR2 from the germline V gene are SGHRS and YFSETQ. Between the trimmed V and J ends, which lost 2 bases and 8 bases, there was a span of 20 bases. The CDR3 nucleotides are TGCGCCAGCAGCTTCAGAGAGTCAAGAGGGGAAAAGCAGTACTTC. Translation: CASSFRESRGEKQYF.

The V call is TRBV12-3 or TRBV12-4, the J call TRBJ1-3; D is uncertain. V was trimmed by 6 bases and J by 6 bases, leaving 9 bases between them. This CDR3 region has 12 residues. The CDR3 region has the DNA TGTGCCAGCAGCCTAAACCCAAACACCATATATTTT. Amino acids: CASSLNPNTIYF.

V and J are TRBV3-1 and TRBJ2-7; D not resolved. V was clipped by 4 bases and J by 6 bases, with 16 bases between them. The germline gives CDR1 LGHDT, CDR2 YNNKEL (reference sequence). There are 14 residues in the CDR3. The CDR3 reads CASSPAWGSGEQYF. CDR3 DNA: TGTGCCAGCAGCCCAGCATGGGGATCGGGCGAGCAGTACTTC.

This chain uses TRBV24-1 with TRBJ1-1; D perhaps matches TRBD1 (5 bases). Per the germline V gene, CDR1 is KGHDR and CDR2 is SFDVKD. The CDR3 contains 13 residues. Trimming removed 7 bases from V and 4 bases from J, with 12 bases in between. The CDR3 bases are TGTGCCACCAGGGGGTCAGGGAGCACTGAAGCTTTCTTT. Its protein product is CATRGSGSTEAFF.

This rearrangement joins TRBV4-1 to TRBJ2-1; D unclear. Germline CDR1 reads MGHRA; CDR2 reads YSYEKL. This CDR3 has 14 residues. The V gene lost 2 bases and the J gene lost 9 bases, with 14 bases spanning the gap. The CDR3 loop reads CASSQLGTPGEQFF. CDR3 coding DNA: TGCGCCAGCAGCCAATTAGGCACGCCAGGTGAGCAGTTCTTC.

This clonotype appeared a few times. J is TRBJ2-7 and V is TRBV11-2, with D maybe TRBD1 (6 bases). Trimming left V 6 bases short and J 3 bases short, with 15 bases between. Germline lookup yields CDR1 SGHAT and CDR2 FQNNGV. The CDR3 totals 14 residues. For the CDR3, the DNA is TGTGCCAGCAGTATTACAGGGTCCTACTACGAGCAGTACTTC. This encodes CASSITGSYYEQYF.

The V gene is TRBV6-5, the J gene TRBJ1-1; tentatively, D is TRBD1 (6 bases). The V end was cut by 0 bases, the J end by 5 bases, with 13 bases between. The CDR3 runs 15 residues. Germline CDR1 is MNHEY and CDR2 is SVGAGI. This chain's CDR3 is CASSYSTQGETEAFF. CDR3 sequence (DNA): TGTGCCAGCAGTTACTCGACACAGGGAGAAACTGAAGCTTTCTTT.